These 25 T cell receptor beta chains were all obtained from the same sample, sequenced in a study of control samples from healthy donors and cancer patients. The table came from immunoSEQ multiplex PCR; TCRdb's copy has only in-frame clones and leaves some out. This repertoire shows roughly 58,000 clones, about 90% found once; its top ten account for 9.5% to 15%. Source material: PBMCs. The receptors here all came from a woman in her fifties or sixties with lung cancer.

CDR3 sequence reads: CASRDQQGWTFF. For the CDR3, the DNA is TGTGCCAGCAGGGATCAACAGGGTTGGACTTTCTTT. The chain couples TRBV6-5 to TRBJ1-1; possible D gene TRBD1, 6 bases. The CDR3 has 12 residues. V was clipped by 6 bases and J by 12 bases, with 17 bases between them. Per the germline V gene, CDR1 is MNHEY and CDR2 is SVGAGI.

For this clone: Other nucleotide sequences in the sample specify the same CDR3. The rearrangement joins TRBV2 to TRBJ1-5; D possibly corresponds to TRBD1 (5 bases). Germline V gene lookup returns CDR1 SNHLY and CDR2 FYNNEI. CDR3 size: 12 residues. V was trimmed by 5 bases and J by 6 bases, leaving 8 bases between them. CDR3 residues: CASSPGSQPQHF. CDR3 DNA: TGTGCCAGCAGTCCAGGGAGTCAGCCCCAGCATTTT.

The gene calls are TRBV3-1 (or the pseudogene TRBV3-2) and TRBJ2-5; D is ambiguous. Trimming stripped 4 bases from V and 1 base from J, with 19 bases between. This CDR3 has 17 amino acids. Germline loops: CDR1 LGHDT, CDR2 YNNKEL (reference sequence). The CDR3 coding sequence is TGTGCCAGCAGCCCCCAAGGGTTGGCACACATCCAAGAGACCCAGTACTTC. This gives the protein CASSPQGLAHIQETQYF.

The chain employs TRBV6-5 and TRBJ2-1, with TRBD1 identical over 9 bases. Germline assignment: CDR1 MNHEY and CDR2 SVGAGI. The V gene end was trimmed by 0 bases and the J gene end by 5 bases; junction bases not matched to a gene: 5. The CDR3 totals 16 residues. Here the CDR3 DNA reads TGTGCCAGCAGTTACTCAGGGACAGGGTACCACAATGAGCAGTTCTTC. This encodes CASSYSGTGYHNEQFF.

The chain joins TRBV27 to TRBJ2-1, with TRBD1 as a possible D gene (5 bases). The V end was cut by 6 bases, the J end by 3 bases, with 12 bases between. The CDR3 runs 14 residues. Germline V lookup: CDR1 MNHEY, CDR2 SMNVEV (reference sequence). DNA for the CDR3: TGTGCCAGCAGGCAGGGTCCGGGCTACAATGAGCAGTTCTTC. It codes for CASRQGPGYNEQFF.

V is TRBV29-1 and J is TRBJ2-1; D perhaps matches TRBD2 (5 bases). Germline V CDR1 and CDR2: SQVTM, ANQGSEA. The CDR3 runs to 12 residues. Trimming pared 8 bases from V and 10 bases from J, leaving 18 bases between. The CDR3 DNA reads TGCAGCTTAATAACGAACCGCGGGGAGCAGTTCTTC. It specifies CSLITNRGEQFF.

This chain joins TRBV5-1 and TRBJ1-2; TRBD1 matches at 11 bases. This CDR3 has 15 residues. J was trimmed by 4 bases and V by 0 bases; bases with no gene match: 2. CDR1 is SGHRS, CDR2 YFSETQ, per germline. The CDR3 spells CASSLEGTGGYGYTF. CDR3 in DNA: TGCGCCAGCAGCTTGGAGGGGACAGGGGGCTATGGCTACACCTTC.

The chain joins TRBV3-1 (or the pseudogene TRBV3-2) to TRBJ1-2; 8 nucleotides agree with TRBD1. V dropped 4 bases and J dropped 7; count of bases not matched to a gene: 5. The CDR3 extends over 13 amino acids. Germline V gene lookup returns CDR1 LGHDT and CDR2 YNNKEL (reference sequence). Here the CDR3 DNA reads TGTGCCAGCAGCCCTCAGGGGGCGATTGGCTACACCTTC. Translating gives CASSPQGAIGYTF.

The chain joins TRBV19 to TRBJ2-7, with D perhaps matching TRBD2 (6 bases). Germline loops: CDR1 LNHDA, CDR2 SQIVND (reference sequence). The germline V and J ends were trimmed by 8 bases and 1 base, with 21 bases remaining between them. This CDR3 is 16 amino acids long. The CDR3 bases are TGTGCCAGTTCATGGGTCCGGAGGGGAGAGTCCTACGAGCAGTACTTC. Protein product: CASSWVRRGESYEQYF.

The chain joins TRBV12-3 or TRBV12-4 to TRBJ2-3; D not resolved. The CDR3 runs 12 residues. V dropped 7 bases and J dropped 5 bases, with 10 bases sitting between them. The chain's CDR3 is CASTLGRDTQYF. CDR3 sequence (DNA): TGTGCCAGCACTCTGGGAAGAGATACGCAGTATTTT.

This chain uses TRBV10-3 with TRBJ1-5; maybe TRBD1 (6 bases). The CDR3 has 19 amino acids. Germline assignment: CDR1 ENHRY and CDR2 SYGVKD. The germline V and J ends were trimmed by 0 bases and 1 base, with 19 bases remaining between them. The CDR3 here is CAISESLVGAGMSNQPQHF. The CDR3, as DNA: TGTGCCATCAGTGAGTCCCTGGTGGGGGCAGGTATGAGCAATCAGCCCCAGCATTTT.

DNA for the CDR3: TGTGCCAGCTCACCCCAGGGGGGGAACACTGAAGCTTTCTTT. This gives the protein CASSPQGGNTEAFF. This rearrangement joins TRBV18 to TRBJ1-1, with 7 bases aligning to TRBD1. The CDR3 sequence is 14 residues long. Germline assignment: CDR1 KGHSH and CDR2 LQKENI. The trim removed 3 bases at V and 1 base at J, leaving 2 bases unmatched.

The CDR3 nucleotides read TGCGCCAGCAGCTTAACAGGGGACTACGAGCAGTACTTC. The encoded protein is CASSLTGDYEQYF. The chain recombines TRBV5-1 with TRBJ2-7, with TRBD1 matching over 7 bases. Germline V gene sequence: CDR1 SGHRS, CDR2 YFSETQ. The CDR3 is 13 residues long. The ends lost 2 bases at V and 3 bases at J; junction bases unmatched: 2.

For the CDR3, the DNA is TGTGCCAGTAAATTTGCGGTGGGTCGAAGCGGCACTGAAGCTTTCTTT. It is translated as CASKFAVGRSGTEAFF. This rearrangement joins TRBV19 to TRBJ1-1; no reliable D call. Germline V gives CDR1 LNHDA, CDR2 SQIVND (reference sequence). The CDR3 has 16 amino acids. The V and J ends lost 7 bases and 4 bases respectively, with 22 bases between them. The full variable domain, its missing parts supplied by reference TRBV19 and TRBJ1-1, is DGGITQSPKYLFRKEGQNVTLSCEQNLNHDAMYWYRQDPGQGLRLIYYSQIVNDFQKGDIAEGYSVSREKKESFPLTVTSAQKNPTAFYLCASKFAVGRSGTEAFFGQGTRLTVV.

V is TRBV24-1 and J is TRBJ2-5, with D tentatively TRBD1 (6 bases). The germline CDR1 and CDR2 sequences are KGHDR and SFDVKD. V was trimmed by 9 bases and J by 1 base, leaving 8 bases between them. The CDR3 runs 12 residues. The CDR3 DNA sequence: TGTGCCACCGGGGACACCCAAGAGACCCAGTACTTC. The encoded protein is CATGDTQETQYF.

The chain recombines TRBV28 with TRBJ1-4; D is possibly TRBD1 (6 bases). CDR1 and CDR2 from the germline V gene are MDHEN and SYDVKM. CDR3 length: 15 residues. V was cut by 6 bases and J by 5 bases, with 16 bases left in between. CDR3 in DNA: TGTGCCAGCAGGCATCCGGAGAGGGGGAATGAAAAACTGTTTTTT. It yields the protein CASRHPERGNEKLFF.

The chain couples TRBV5-1 to TRBJ1-1; tentatively, D is TRBD1 (5 bases). Trimming took 0 bases from V and 7 from J, leaving 13 bases between them. CDR3 length: 14 residues. Germline V gene data show CDR1 as SGHRS and CDR2 as YFSETQ. CDR3 amino acids: CASSLDGGAGEAFF. As DNA, the CDR3 is TGCGCCAGCAGCTTGGATGGCGGGGCAGGTGAAGCTTTCTTT.

DNA of the CDR3: TGTGCCAGCAGTCGACAGGGATTCACAGATACGCAGTATTTT. It yields the protein CASSRQGFTDTQYF. The rearrangement links TRBV6-5 to TRBJ2-3; 7 positions agree with TRBD1. J gave up 2 bases and V 5 bases, and 4 bases lay outside the gene matches. CDR1 and CDR2 from the germline V gene are MNHEY and SVGAGI. This CDR3 is 14 amino acids long.

V gene TRBV2 combines with J gene TRBJ1-2; no reliable D call. Germline CDR1 is SNHLY and CDR2 is FYNNEI. The length of the CDR3 is 14 residues. The germline V and J ends were trimmed by 6 bases and 4 bases, with 15 bases remaining between them. The CDR3 is CASRPREGRYGYTF. CDR3 sequence (DNA): TGTGCCAGCAGGCCCCGGGAAGGCCGCTATGGCTACACCTTC.

As DNA, the CDR3 is TGTGCCAGCAGCGTGAGCCCCTTAACGCAGTATTTT. As protein: CASSVSPLTQYF. The gene calls are TRBV9 and TRBJ2-3; D remains ambiguous. From germline, CDR1 is SGDLS and CDR2 YYNGEE. The V end was cut by 2 bases, the J end by 9 bases, with 10 bases between. The CDR3 runs 12 residues. The entire variable domain, with the rest obtained from reference TRBV9 and TRBJ2-3, is as follows: DSGVTQTPKHLITATGQRVTLRCSPRSGDLSVYWYQQSLDQGLQFLIQYYNGEERAKGNILERFSAQQFPDLHSELNLSSLELGDSALYFCASSVSPLTQYFGPGTRLTVL.

V usage is TRBV19 and J usage is TRBJ1-1; D ambiguous. This CDR3 has 13 residues. V lost 3 bases and J 0 bases, leaving 5 bases between the germline ends. The germline CDR1 and CDR2 sequences are LNHDA and SQIVND (reference sequence). This CDR3 is CASSIYVNTEAFF. The DNA for the CDR3 is TGTGCCAGTAGTATTTACGTGAACACTGAAGCTTTCTTT.

The chain combines TRBV4-2 with TRBJ2-1; D call uncertain. The germline V gene encodes CDR1 LGHNA and CDR2 YNFKEQ. The V and J ends lost 1 base and 10 bases respectively, with 8 bases between them. The CDR3 runs 12 residues. The CDR3 bases are TGTGCCAGCAGCCAAGGCCCCGGAGAGCAGTTCTTC. Its translation: CASSQGPGEQFF.

V usage is TRBV5-5 and J usage is TRBJ1-5; the D gene is possibly TRBD1 (5 bases). The CDR3 loop spans 14 amino acids. Trimming took 4 bases from V and 6 from J, leaving 14 bases between them. The germline V gene encodes CDR1 SGHKS and CDR2 YYEKEE (reference sequence). In DNA, the CDR3 is TGTGCCAGCAGCGGGGGGAGAAGCGGTCAGCCCCAGCATTTT. Translation gives CASSGGRSGQPQHF. The full variable domain, completed using reference TRBV5-5 and TRBJ1-5, is DAGVTQSPTHLIKTRGQQVTLRCSPISGHKSVSWYQQVLGQGPQFIFQYYEKEERGRGNFPDRFSARQFPNYSSELNVNALLLGDSALYLCASSGGRSGQPQHFGDGTRLSIL.

CDR3 region: CAISEDRVTEAFF. The CDR3 coding sequence is TGTGCCATCAGTGAAGACAGGGTGACTGAAGCTTTCTTT. The chain has TRBV10-3 and TRBJ1-1, with 7 bases lining up with TRBD1. V was clipped by 3 bases and J by 5 bases; unmatched bases: 3. The germline V gene encodes CDR1 ENHRY and CDR2 SYGVKD. CDR3 size: 13 residues.

The chain couples TRBV7-8 to TRBJ1-1, with a weak D call TRBD1 (5 bases). The CDR3 covers 14 residues. V lost 1 base to trimming and J lost 1 base, with 7 bases between them. Germline CDR1 is SGHVS and CDR2 is FQNEAQ. CDR3 DNA: TGTGCCAGCAGCTTAGTCGGGGGGAACACTGAAGCTTTCTTT. Its protein product is CASSLVGGNTEAFF.